This TCR beta chain was sequenced in a study of blood T cell repertoires in COVID-19. Some clones are missing from TCRdb's copy, which holds only in-frame ones; the method was immunoSEQ multiplex PCR. The sample has 200,000 to 250,000 clones; approximately 80% are singletons. Germline lookup yields CDR1 SGHTA and CDR2 FQGNSA. Trimming took 2 bases from V and 11 from J; bases not matched to a gene: 5. The CDR3 covers 15 residues. The origin of this receptor is a woman aged 50 to 65 with acute COVID-19. The sample taken for sequencing was PBMCs or T cells enriched from blood (not recorded which). This chain uses TRBV7-2 with TRBJ2-1; 14 bases line up with TRBD2. CDR3 sequence (DNA): TGTGCCAGCAGCTTAATGGGGACTAGCGGGAGTAAGCAGTTCTTC. The encoded protein is CASSLMGTSGSKQFF.